A single sample is the source of the 10 T cell receptor beta chains below, sequenced in a study of blood T cell repertoires in COVID-19. Assay used: immunoSEQ multiplex PCR; TCRdb lists only in-frame clones, some missing. The sample includes 200,000 to 250,000 clones, 80% to 85% of them seen just once. Input material: peripheral blood. The receptors shown here come from a woman aged 80 or over with COVID-19, enrolled during active disease.

The chain joins TRBV5-1 to TRBJ1-1; unclear D gene. The CDR3 loop spans 11 amino acids. The V end was cut by 5 bases, the J end by 7 bases, with 9 bases between. Germline V lookup: CDR1 SGHRS, CDR2 YFSETQ. CDR3 sequence (DNA): TGCGCCAGCAGAGATACGGGTGAAGCTTTCTTT. It specifies CASRDTGEAFF.

The rearrangement uses TRBV11-2 and TRBJ1-5, with D perhaps TRBD1 (6 bases). Deletions cut 6 bases from V and 5 bases from J, with 11 bases between. CDR1 and CDR2 from the germline V gene are SGHAT and FQNNGV. The CDR3 consists of 13 residues. The CDR3 region is CASSTGLDQPQHF. As DNA, the CDR3 is TGTGCCAGCAGTACAGGGTTAGATCAGCCCCAGCATTTT.

This clone was seen once. The chain links TRBV3-1 (or the pseudogene TRBV3-2) to TRBJ1-3, with D possibly being TRBD1 (5 bases). The ends were cut back, 3 bases at V and 0 bases at J, with 6 bases in the middle. Germline CDR1 LGHDT, CDR2 YNNKEL (reference sequence). The CDR3 runs 14 residues. This CDR3 reads CASSHGGSGNTIYF. The DNA of the CDR3 is TGTGCCAGCAGCCACGGGGGCTCTGGAAACACCATATATTTT.

This clone was observed a single time. CDR3 protein: CASSLGTRVDTDTQYF. CDR3 nucleotide sequence: TGTGCCAGCAGCTTAGGGACAAGAGTTGACACAGATACGCAGTATTTT. The rearrangement uses TRBV11-3 and TRBJ2-3; TRBD1 might be the D (5 bases). Germline V gene lookup returns CDR1 SGHNT and CDR2 YENEEA. The CDR3 sequence is 16 residues long. V was pared by 1 base and J by 2 bases, with 13 bases between.

The V and J genes are TRBV7-8 and TRBJ2-1; TRBD2 aligns across 11 bases. V dropped 8 bases and J dropped 8; count of bases not matched to a gene: 11. Germline V gene sequence: CDR1 SGHVS, CDR2 FQNEAQ. This CDR3 is 15 amino acids long. The CDR3 protein is CASGSTSGVSYEQFF. In DNA form, the CDR3 reads TGTGCCAGCGGATCGACTAGCGGGGTGTCTTATGAGCAGTTCTTC. The whole variable domain, filled in from reference TRBV7-8 and TRBJ2-1, reads GAGVSQSPRYKVAKRGQDVALRCDPISGHVSLFWYQQALGQGPEFLTYFQNEAQLDKSGLPSDRFFAERPEGSVSTLKIQRTQQEDSAVYLCASGSTSGVSYEQFFGPGTRLTVL.

This sequence joins TRBV10-1 and TRBJ1-1; D remains ambiguous. V was cut by 0 bases and J by 7 bases, with 9 bases left in between. The CDR3 totals 13 residues. Per germline, CDR1 WNHNN and CDR2 SYGVQD (reference sequence). DNA of the CDR3: TGCGCCAGCAGTGAGTCCTCGAGAATTGAAGCTTTCTTT. Protein sequence: CASSESSRIEAFF.

Here the CDR3 reads CSAPTGDEQYF. The CDR3 bases are TGCAGTGCCCCTACCGGGGACGAGCAGTACTTC. J is TRBJ2-7 and V is TRBV20-1; weak D call: TRBD2 (5 bases). CDR3 size: 11 residues. V lost 6 bases, J lost 5 bases, and 11 bases lay in between. Germline loops: CDR1 DFQATT, CDR2 SNEGSKA (reference sequence).

V usage is TRBV5-4 and J usage is TRBJ1-4, with 10 nucleotides matching TRBD1. Germline values: CDR1 SGHNT, CDR2 YYREEE (reference sequence). The trim removed 6 bases at V and 5 bases at J, leaving 7 bases unmatched. CDR3 length equals 15 residues. DNA for the CDR3: TGTGCCAGCACCCTGGACAGGGGGTCCAATGAAAAACTGTTTTTT. The encoded protein is CASTLDRGSNEKLFF.

The sample holds one count of this clone. V gene TRBV6-5 combines with J gene TRBJ1-5; D gene unclear. CDR1 and CDR2 (germline): MNHEY, SVGAGI. The CDR3 loop spans 14 amino acids. V lost 5 bases, J lost 6 bases, and 14 bases lay in between. DNA for the CDR3: TGTGCCAGCAGTCCCCGACGGGGTGGTCAGCCCCAGCATTTT. Its translation is CASSPRRGGQPQHF.

This chain links TRBV19 with TRBJ2-7; tentative D call: TRBD2 (6 bases). There are 17 residues in the CDR3. V gave up 4 bases and J gave up 0 bases, with 19 bases separating them. Germline-derived CDR1 and CDR2 are LNHDA and SQIVND (reference sequence). CDR3 coding DNA: TGTGCCAGTAGTACGGGTGCCGGGACTTTTAGCTCCTACGAGCAGTACTTC. Its protein is CASSTGAGTFSSYEQYF.